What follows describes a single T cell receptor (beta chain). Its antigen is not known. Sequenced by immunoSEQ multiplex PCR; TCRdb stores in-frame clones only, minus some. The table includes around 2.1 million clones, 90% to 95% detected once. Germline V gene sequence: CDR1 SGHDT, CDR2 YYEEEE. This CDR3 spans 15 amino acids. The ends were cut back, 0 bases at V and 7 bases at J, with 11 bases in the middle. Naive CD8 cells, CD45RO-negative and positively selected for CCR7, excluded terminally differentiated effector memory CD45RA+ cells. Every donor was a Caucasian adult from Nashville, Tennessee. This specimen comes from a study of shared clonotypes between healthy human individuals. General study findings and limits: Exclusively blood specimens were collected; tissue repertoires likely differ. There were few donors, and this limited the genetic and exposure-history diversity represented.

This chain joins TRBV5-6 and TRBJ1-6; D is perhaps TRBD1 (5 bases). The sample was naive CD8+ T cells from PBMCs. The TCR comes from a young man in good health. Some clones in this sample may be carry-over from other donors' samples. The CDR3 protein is CASSLGTGANSPLHF. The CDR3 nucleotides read TGTGCCAGCAGCTTGGGGACCGGGGCCAATTCACCCCTCCACTTT.